The 4 T cell receptor beta chains reported below all come from one sample, sequenced in a study of cytomegalovirus exposure and HLA in healthy donors. This PCR relied on a set of 60 Vbeta primers and 13 Jbeta primers. This table comes from immunoSEQ multiplex PCR, and its TCRdb copy is limited to in-frame clones, with some not included. Of 250,000 to 350,000 clones in the sample, over 85% were seen once. Sequencing was carried out using PBMCs. The receptors were sampled from a woman between 18 and 30 years old in good health and CMV-seronegative.

The rearrangement links TRBV11-2 to TRBJ2-5, with D tentatively TRBD2 (6 bases). Germline CDR1 reads SGHAT; CDR2 reads FQNNGV. Trimming shortened V by 6 bases and J by 7 bases, and 15 bases separated the two germline ends. This CDR3 comprises 13 residues. This CDR3 is CASRTSKEATQYF. CDR3 DNA sequence: TGTGCCAGCAGGACTAGTAAGGAGGCGACCCAGTACTTC.

J is TRBJ1-1 and V is TRBV7-3; 7 bases fit TRBD1. Germline trimming cut 5 bases from V and 0 bases from J; bases unmatched to any gene: 12. Germline V gene data show CDR1 as SGHTA and CDR2 as FQGTGA. This CDR3 is 17 amino acids long. This CDR3 is CASSPAPLTGLNTEAFF. For the CDR3, the DNA is TGTGCCAGCAGCCCAGCCCCCCTGACAGGGTTGAACACTGAAGCTTTCTTT.

This clone was seen a single time. An end of the junction differs from the germline gene, which may be a read error. At the DNA level, this CDR3 is encoded by other sequences in the same sample as well. V usage is TRBV9 and J usage is TRBJ1-6; no clear D. The CDR3 loop spans 14 amino acids. The germline gives CDR1 SGDLS, CDR2 YYNGEE. The CDR3 coding sequence is TGTGCCAGCAGCGTTGGACTTTATAATTCGCCCCTCCACTTT. Encoded protein: CASSVGLYNSPLHF.

This clone was counted a single time. V usage is TRBV6-5 and J usage is TRBJ1-2; D unresolved. Germline-derived CDR1 and CDR2 are MNHEY and SVGAGI. V was pared by 6 bases and J by 2 bases, with 10 bases between. The CDR3 contains 13 residues. CDR3 amino acids: CASRTTANYGYTF. The CDR3 DNA reads as TGTGCCAGCAGGACTACAGCAAACTATGGCTACACCTTC.